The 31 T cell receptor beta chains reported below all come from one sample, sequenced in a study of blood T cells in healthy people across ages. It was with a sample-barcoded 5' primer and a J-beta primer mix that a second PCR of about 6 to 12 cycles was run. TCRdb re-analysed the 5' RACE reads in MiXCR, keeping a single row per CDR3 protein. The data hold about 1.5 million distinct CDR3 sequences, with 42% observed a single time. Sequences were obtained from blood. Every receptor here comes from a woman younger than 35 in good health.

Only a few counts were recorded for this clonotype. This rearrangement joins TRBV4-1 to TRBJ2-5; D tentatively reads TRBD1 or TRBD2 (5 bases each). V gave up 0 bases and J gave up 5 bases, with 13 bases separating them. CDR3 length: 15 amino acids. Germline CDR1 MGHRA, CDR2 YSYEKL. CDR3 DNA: TGCGCCAGCAGCCAAGACAGAGGGACGCGGGAGACCCAGTACTTC. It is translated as CASSQDRGTRETQYF.

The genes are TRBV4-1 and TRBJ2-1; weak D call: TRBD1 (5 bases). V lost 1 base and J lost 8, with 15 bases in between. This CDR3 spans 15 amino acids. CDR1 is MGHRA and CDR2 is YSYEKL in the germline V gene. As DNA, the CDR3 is TGCGCCAGCAGCCAAGCAGGGTACCCTAAGGATGAGCAGTTCTTC. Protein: CASSQAGYPKDEQFF.

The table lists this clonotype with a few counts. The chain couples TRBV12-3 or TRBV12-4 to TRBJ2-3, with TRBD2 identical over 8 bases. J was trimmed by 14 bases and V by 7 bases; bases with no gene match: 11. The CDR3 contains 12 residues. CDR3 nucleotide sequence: TGTGCCAGCACCGAGGGGGGACTAGAGTTGTATTTT. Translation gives CASTEGGLELYF.

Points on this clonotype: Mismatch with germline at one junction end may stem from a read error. CDR3 loop: CASTRTGGMNTETFF. The CDR3 nucleotides read TGTGCCAGCACTAGGACAGGGGGAATGAACACTGAAACTTTCTTT. The chain links TRBV5-5 to TRBJ1-1; 10 nucleotides align to TRBD1. Germline values: CDR1 SGHKS, CDR2 YYEKEE (reference sequence). The CDR3 totals 15 residues.

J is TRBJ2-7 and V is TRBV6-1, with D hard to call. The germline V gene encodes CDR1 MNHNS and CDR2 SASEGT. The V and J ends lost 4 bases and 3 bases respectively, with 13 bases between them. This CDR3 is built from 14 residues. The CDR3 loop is CASSGRAFDYEQYF. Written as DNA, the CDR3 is TGTGCCAGCAGTGGACGGGCTTTCGACTACGAGCAGTACTTC.

CDR3 bases: TGTGCTAGTGGTTTGGACCTACTAGACGCGGCCTCCTACAATGAGCAGTTCTTC. It yields the protein CASGLDLLDAASYNEQFF. J is TRBJ2-1 and V is TRBV12-5, with D possibly being TRBD2 (5 bases). The V gene's germline CDR1 is LGHNT and CDR2 FRNRAP. CDR3 length equals 18 residues. V was pared by 1 base and J by 0 bases, with 16 bases between.

The CDR3 here is CASSVWDGANVLTF. The CDR3 nucleotides are TGTGCCAGCAGCGTGTGGGATGGGGCCAACGTCCTGACTTTC. The chain employs TRBV9 and TRBJ2-6; D gene ambiguous. The V end was cut by 2 bases, the J end by 3 bases, with 6 bases between. CDR1 is SGDLS and CDR2 is YYNGEE in the germline V gene. The CDR3 has 14 residues.

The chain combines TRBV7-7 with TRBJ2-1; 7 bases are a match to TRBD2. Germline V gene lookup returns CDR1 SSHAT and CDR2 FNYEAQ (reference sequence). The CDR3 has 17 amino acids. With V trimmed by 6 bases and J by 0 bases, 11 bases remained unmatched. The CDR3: CASSPGGGGSSYNEQFF. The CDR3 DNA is TGTGCCAGCAGTCCGGGAGGAGGCGGGAGCTCCTACAATGAGCAGTTCTTC.

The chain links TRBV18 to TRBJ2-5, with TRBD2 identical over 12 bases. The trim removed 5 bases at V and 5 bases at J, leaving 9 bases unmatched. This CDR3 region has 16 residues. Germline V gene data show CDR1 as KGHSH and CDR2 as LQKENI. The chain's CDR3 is CASSATSGGPTETQYF. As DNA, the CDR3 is TGTGCCAGCTCAGCCACTAGCGGGGGGCCGACTGAGACCCAGTACTTC.

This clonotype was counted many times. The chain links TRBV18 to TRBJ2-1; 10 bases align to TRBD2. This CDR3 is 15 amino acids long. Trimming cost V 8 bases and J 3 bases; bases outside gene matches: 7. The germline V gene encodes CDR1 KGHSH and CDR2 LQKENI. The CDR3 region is CASSPPSGGYNEQFF. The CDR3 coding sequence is TGTGCCAGCAGCCCTCCTAGCGGGGGCTACAATGAGCAGTTCTTC.

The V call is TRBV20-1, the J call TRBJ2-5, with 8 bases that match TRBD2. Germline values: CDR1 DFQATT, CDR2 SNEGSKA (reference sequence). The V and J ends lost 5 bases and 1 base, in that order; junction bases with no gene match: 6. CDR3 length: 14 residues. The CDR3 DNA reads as TGCAGTGCTTACCTAGCGGGCCTCCAAGAGACCCAGTACTTC. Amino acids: CSAYLAGLQETQYF.

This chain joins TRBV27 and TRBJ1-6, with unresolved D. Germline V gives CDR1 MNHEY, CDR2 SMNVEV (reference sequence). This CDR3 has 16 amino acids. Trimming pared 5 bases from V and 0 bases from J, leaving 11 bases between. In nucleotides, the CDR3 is TGTGCCAGCAGTCCGCACTCGAGCTCCTATAATTCACCCCTCCACTTT. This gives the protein CASSPHSSSYNSPLHF.

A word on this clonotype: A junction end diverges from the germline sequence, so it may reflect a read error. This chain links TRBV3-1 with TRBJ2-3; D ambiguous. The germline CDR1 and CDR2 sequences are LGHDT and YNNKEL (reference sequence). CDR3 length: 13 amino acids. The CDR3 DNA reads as TGTGCCAGCAACCAAGATGCCAGACGGTCGCAGTATTTT. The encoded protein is CASNQDARRSQYF.

CDR3 residues: CASSLPRPGTNTIYF. The DNA for the CDR3 is TGTGCCAGCAGCTTACCCCGCCCGGGGACAAACACCATATATTTT. The chain combines TRBV7-9 with TRBJ1-3; D might be TRBD1 (5 bases). This CDR3 spans 15 amino acids. The germline V gene encodes CDR1 SEHNR and CDR2 FQNEAQ (reference sequence). Trimming stripped 2 bases from V and 6 bases from J, with 14 bases between.

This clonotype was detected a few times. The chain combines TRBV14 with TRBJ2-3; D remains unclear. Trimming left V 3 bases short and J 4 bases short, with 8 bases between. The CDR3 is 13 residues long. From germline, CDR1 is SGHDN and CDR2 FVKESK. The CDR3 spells CASSHKVADTQYF. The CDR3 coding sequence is TGTGCCAGCAGCCATAAAGTGGCAGATACGCAGTATTTT.

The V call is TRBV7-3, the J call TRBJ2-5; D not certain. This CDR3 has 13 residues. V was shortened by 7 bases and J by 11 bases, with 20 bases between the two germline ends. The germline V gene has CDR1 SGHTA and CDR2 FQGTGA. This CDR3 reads CASTLWDLDEQYF. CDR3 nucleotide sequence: TGTGCCAGCACCTTGTGGGATTTGGATGAGCAGTACTTC.

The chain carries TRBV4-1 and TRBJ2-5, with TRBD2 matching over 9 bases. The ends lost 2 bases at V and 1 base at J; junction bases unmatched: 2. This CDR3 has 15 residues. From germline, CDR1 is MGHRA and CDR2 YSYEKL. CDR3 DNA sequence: TGCGCCAGCAGCCAATGGCGGGGGGGCCAAGAGACCCAGTACTTC. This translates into CASSQWRGGQETQYF.

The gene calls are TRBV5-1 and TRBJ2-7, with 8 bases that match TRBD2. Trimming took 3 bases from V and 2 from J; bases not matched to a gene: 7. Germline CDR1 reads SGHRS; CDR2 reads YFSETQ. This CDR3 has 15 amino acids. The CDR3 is CASSWTGGDAYEQYF. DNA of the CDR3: TGCGCCAGCAGCTGGACCGGGGGGGACGCCTACGAGCAGTACTTC.

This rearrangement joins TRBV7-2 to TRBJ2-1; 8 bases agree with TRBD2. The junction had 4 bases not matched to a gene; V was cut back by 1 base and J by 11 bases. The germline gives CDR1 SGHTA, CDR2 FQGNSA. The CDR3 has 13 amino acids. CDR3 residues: CASSLESGRQQFF. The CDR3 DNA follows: TGTGCCAGCAGCTTAGAGAGCGGGAGACAGCAGTTCTTC.

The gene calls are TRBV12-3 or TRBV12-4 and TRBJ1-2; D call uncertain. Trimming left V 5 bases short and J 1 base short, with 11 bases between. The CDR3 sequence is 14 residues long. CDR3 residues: CASSRQSINYGYTF. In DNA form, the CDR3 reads TGTGCCAGCAGTCGTCAGTCGATTAACTATGGCTACACCTTC.

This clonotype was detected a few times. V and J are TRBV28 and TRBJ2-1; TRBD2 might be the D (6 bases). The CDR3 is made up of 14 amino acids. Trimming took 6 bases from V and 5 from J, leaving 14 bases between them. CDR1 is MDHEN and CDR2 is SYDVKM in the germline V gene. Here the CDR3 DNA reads TGTGCCAGCAGACGACTAGAATGGAACAATGAGCAGTTCTTC. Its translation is CASRRLEWNNEQFF.

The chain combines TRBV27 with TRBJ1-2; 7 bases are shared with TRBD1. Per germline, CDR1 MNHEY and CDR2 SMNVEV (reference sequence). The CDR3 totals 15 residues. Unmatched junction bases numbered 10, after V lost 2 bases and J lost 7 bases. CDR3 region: CASSLTGDSSGGYTF. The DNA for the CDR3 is TGTGCCAGCAGTTTAACGGGGGACAGCAGCGGTGGCTACACCTTC.

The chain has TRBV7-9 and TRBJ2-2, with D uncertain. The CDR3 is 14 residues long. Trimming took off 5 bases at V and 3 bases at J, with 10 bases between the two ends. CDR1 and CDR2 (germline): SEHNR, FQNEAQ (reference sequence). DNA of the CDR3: TGTGCCAGCAGCCCTATTAGCTACACCGGGGAGCTGTTTTTT. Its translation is CASSPISYTGELFF.

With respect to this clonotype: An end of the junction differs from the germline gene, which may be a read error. DNA for the CDR3: TGTGCCAGCAGTTTGGGCGCGGACGCAGATATGCAGTATTTT. Encoded protein: CASSLGADADMQYF. The chain carries TRBV12-3 or TRBV12-4 and TRBJ2-3; D call uncertain. The length of the CDR3 is 14 residues.

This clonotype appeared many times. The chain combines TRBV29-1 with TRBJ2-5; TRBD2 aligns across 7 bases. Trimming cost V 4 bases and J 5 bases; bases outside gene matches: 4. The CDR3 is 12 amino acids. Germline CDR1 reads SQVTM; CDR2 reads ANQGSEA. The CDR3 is CSVGGGTETQYF. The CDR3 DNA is TGCAGCGTTGGGGGGGGAACGGAGACCCAGTACTTC.

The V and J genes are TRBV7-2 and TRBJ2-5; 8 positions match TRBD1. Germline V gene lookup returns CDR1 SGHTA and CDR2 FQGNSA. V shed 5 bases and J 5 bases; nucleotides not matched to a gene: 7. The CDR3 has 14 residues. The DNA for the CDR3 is TGTGCCAGCAGCAAAACGACAGGGGCGGAGACCCAGTACTTC. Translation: CASSKTTGAETQYF.

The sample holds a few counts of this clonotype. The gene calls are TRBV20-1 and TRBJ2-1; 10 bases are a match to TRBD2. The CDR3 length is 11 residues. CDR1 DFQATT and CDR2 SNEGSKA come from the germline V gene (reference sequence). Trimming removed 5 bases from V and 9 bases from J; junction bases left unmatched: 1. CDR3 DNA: TGCAGTGCTGGACTAGCGGCTGAGCAGTTCTTC. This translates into CSAGLAAEQFF.

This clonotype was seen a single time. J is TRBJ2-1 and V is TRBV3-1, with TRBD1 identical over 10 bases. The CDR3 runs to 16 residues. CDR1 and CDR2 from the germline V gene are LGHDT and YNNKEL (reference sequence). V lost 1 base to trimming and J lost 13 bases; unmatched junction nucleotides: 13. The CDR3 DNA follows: TGTGCCAGCAGCCAAGGTCGGACCGGGACAGGGGAGACCCAGTTCTTC. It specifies CASSQGRTGTGETQFF.

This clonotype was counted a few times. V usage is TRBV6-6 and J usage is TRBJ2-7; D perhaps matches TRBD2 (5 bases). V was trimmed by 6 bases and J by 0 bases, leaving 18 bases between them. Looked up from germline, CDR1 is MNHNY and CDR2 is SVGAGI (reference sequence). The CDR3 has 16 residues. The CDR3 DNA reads TGTGCCAGCAGCCACGGCCTAGCACTTGACTCCTACGAGCAGTACTTC. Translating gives CASSHGLALDSYEQYF.

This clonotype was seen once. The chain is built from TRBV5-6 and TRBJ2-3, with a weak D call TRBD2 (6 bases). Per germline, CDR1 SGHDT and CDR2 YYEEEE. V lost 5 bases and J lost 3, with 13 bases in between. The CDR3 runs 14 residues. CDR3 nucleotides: TGTGCCAGCAGGGTTTCCGGGACTACAGATACGCAGTATTTT. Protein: CASRVSGTTDTQYF.

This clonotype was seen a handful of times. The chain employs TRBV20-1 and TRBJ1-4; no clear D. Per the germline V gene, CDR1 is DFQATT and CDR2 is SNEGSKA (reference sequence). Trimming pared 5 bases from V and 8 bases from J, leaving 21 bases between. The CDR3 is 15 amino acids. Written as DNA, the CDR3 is TGCAGTGCTCCAATTTCTAAGGGCATAGGAGAAAAACTGTTTTTT. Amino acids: CSAPISKGIGEKLFF.